This T cell receptor beta chain was identified in a study of PD-L1 blockade in urothelial cancer. Overall study context: Every 3 weeks, patients received intravenous atezolizumab 1,200 mg, beginning 2014.

General study points: Prediction of better survival came from below-median pretreatment blood TCR clonality.

The sample's time point: pretreatment peripheral blood. As for this clone: The antigen remains undetermined.

This CDR3 contains 13 residues. Germline CDR1 is PRHDT and CDR2 is FYEKMQ (reference sequence). V was trimmed by 2 bases and J by 5 bases, leaving 7 bases between them. Spike-ins of synthetic TCR analog templates went into each PCR. Data came from immunoSEQ multiplex PCR; TCRdb stores just in-frame clones and leaves some out. The sample shows approximately 79,000 clones, 85% of them seen only once. This sample comprised PBMCs, obtained around atezolizumab (anti-PD-L1) treatment. V gene TRBV13 combines with J gene TRBJ2-1; D is unclear. The clonotype originates from a man between 40 and 49 years old with urothelial cancer. CDR3 region: CASSLTSDNEQFF. In DNA, the CDR3 is TGTGCCAGCAGCTTAACCAGCGACAATGAGCAGTTCTTC.